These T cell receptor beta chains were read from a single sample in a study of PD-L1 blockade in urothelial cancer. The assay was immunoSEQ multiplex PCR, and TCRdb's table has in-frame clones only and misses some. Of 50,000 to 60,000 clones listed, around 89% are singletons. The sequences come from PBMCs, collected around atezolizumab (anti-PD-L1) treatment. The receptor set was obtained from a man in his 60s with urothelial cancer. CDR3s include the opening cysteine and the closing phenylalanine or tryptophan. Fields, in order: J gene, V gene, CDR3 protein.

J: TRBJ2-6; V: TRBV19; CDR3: CASQKDPGQTYSGANVLTF
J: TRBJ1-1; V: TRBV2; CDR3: CASRIGQGRMNTEAFF
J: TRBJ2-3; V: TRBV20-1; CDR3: CSAPRGDTQYF
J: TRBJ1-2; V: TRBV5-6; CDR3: CASSLDQGALNGYTF
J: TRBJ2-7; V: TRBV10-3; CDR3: CAISAQDRDNPYEQYF
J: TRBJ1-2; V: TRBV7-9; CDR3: CASSLPRGQGYGYTF
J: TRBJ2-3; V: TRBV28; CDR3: CASSLFRTSDSTDTQYF
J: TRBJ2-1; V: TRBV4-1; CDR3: CASSQGRSTYNEQFF
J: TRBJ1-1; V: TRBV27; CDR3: CANRPYRDEQAFF
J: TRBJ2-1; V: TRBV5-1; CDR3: CASSFFSGASYNEQFF
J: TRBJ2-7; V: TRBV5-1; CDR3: CASSERDSNYEQYF
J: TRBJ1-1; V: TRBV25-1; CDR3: CASSRTDTEAFF
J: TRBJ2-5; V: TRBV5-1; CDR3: CASSPGHTQETQYF
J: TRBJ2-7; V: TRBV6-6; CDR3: CASSSPGQGSYEQYF
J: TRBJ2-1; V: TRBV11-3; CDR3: CASSPTSGRVREQFF
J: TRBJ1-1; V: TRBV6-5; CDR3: CASRDFPRGNTEAFF
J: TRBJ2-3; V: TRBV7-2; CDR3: CASSFGLAGVPSTDTQYF
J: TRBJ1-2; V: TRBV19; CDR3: CASSHNGQGISGYTF
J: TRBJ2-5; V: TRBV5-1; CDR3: CASSPTGPIQYF
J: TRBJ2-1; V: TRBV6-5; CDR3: CASSSGTGSNEQFF
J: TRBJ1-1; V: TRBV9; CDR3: CASNRQGNTEAFF
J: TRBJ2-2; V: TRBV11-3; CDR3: CASSSGTMDGELFF
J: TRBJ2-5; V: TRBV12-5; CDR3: CASGLLGLAGGLQETQYF
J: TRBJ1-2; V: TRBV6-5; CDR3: CASSYSGGNYGYTF
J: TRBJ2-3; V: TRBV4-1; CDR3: CASSQDPRLARSTDTQYF
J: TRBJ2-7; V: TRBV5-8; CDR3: CASSGRDTYEQYF
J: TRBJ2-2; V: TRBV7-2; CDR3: CASSLALAGANTGELFF
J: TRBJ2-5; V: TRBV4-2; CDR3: CASSQATGQGSRETQYF
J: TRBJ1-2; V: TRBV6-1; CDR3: CASRDPGGGYTF
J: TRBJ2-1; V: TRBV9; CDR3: CASSVVSRGGYNEQFF
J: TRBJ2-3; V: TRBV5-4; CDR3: CASSLGAGGRDTQYF
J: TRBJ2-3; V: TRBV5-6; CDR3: CASSPRSGGGHRDTQYF
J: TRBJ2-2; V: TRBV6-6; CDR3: CASSSGQSNTGELFF
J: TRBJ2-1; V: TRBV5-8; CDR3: CASSLRAGGPGQFF
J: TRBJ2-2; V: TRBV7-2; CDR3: CASSTVTGLAGELFF
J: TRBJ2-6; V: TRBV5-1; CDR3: CASTGTPVGSGANVLTF
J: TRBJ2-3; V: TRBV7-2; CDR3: CASSLRTSGTDTQYF
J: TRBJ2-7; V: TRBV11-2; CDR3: CASSPGLVNEQYF
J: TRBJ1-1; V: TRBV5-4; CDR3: CASSLVGSEAFF
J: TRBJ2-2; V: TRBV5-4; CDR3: CASSTGLAATGELFF
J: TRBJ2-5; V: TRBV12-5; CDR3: CASGPGRTGTQETQYF
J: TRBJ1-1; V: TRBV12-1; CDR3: CASSSNDRLEAFF
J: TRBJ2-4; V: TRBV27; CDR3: CASSFAGGLLAKNIQYF